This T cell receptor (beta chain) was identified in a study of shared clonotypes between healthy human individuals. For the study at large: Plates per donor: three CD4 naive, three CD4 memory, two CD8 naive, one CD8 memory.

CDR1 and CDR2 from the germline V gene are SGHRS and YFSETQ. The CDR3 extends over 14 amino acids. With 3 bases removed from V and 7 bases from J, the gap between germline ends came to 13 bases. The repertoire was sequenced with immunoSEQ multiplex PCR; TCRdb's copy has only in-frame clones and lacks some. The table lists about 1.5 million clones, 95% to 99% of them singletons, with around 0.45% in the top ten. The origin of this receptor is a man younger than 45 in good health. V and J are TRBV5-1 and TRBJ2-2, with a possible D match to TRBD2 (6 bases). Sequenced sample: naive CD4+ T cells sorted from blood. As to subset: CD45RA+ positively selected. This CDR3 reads CASSYGGVSGELFF. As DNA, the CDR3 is TGCGCCAGCAGCTACGGAGGGGTGAGCGGGGAGCTGTTTTTT.